The clone carrying this T cell receptor (beta chain) has at least ten counts. The cDNA was synthesized by means of template-switch 5'RACE, which was carried out with 10-nucleotide random UMIs. Using its own MiXCR run on the 5' RACE reads, TCRdb lists one record per CDR3 protein. The table includes tens of thousands of distinct CDR3 sequences, over 6% detected once. This sample stems from a study of neurological immune-mediated disorders. V gave up 6 bases and J gave up 6 bases; unmatched junction bases: 15. There are 16 residues in the CDR3. The rearrangement joins TRBV12-3 or TRBV12-4 to TRBJ2-7; 9 nucleotides align to TRBD1. This receptor was taken from a woman in her thirties or forties in good health. The material sequenced was CD4+ T cells from blood. The CDR3 protein is CASSRSPGTGPGEQYF. The DNA of the CDR3 is TGTGCCAGCAGCAGAAGTCCCGGGACAGGGCCGGGCGAGCAGTACTTC.